The sequence of this TCR beta chain was determined in a study of cytomegalovirus exposure and HLA in healthy donors. Study at large: The 90 to 150 validation repertoires used the same platform as the 666 first-cohort repertoires, a later analysis reported. Overall study results and limits: While the bulk of TCR sequences proved rare, some public TCRs turned up in many donors. Subsequent analysis revealed that first-cohort TCR clusters tended to co-occur in the 130 or so validation repertoires.

On this clone itself: No antigen is known for it.

Profiling relied on immunoSEQ multiplex PCR, and the TCRdb table lists in-frame clones only, not all of them. The table records tens of thousands of clones, roughly 93% of them present only once. The sample comprised PBMCs. The source is a man under 40 in good health and CMV-seronegative.

The CDR3 region is CASSFEGASYGYTF. Written as DNA, the CDR3 is TGTGCCAGCAGCTTTGAGGGGGCGAGTTATGGCTACACCTTC. The V gene is TRBV5-4, the J gene TRBJ1-2, with TRBD1 matching 7 bases. Germline V gene data show CDR1 as SGHNT and CDR2 as YYREEE (reference sequence). The CDR3 extends over 14 amino acids. Unmatched junction bases numbered 6, after V lost 2 bases and J lost 5 bases.